Shown below are 29 T cell receptor beta chains from a single sample sequenced in a study of CXCR3-negative and CXCR3-positive naive CD8 T cells. 5' RACE with UMI labels generated the TRB cDNA libraries. Using the 5' RACE reads, TCRdb records one entry per CDR3 protein without DNA. With 55,000 to 70,000 distinct CDR3 sequences in the sample, the ten largest clones hold roughly a quarter. Input material: memory CD8+ T cells from blood. Every receptor here comes from a human donor in good health. Some clones in this sample may be carry-over from other donors' samples.

The chain is built from TRBV7-9 and TRBJ2-5. The CDR3 has 13 residues. Germline V gives CDR1 SEHNR, CDR2 FQNEAQ (reference sequence). The chain's CDR3 is CASSLGLEETQYF.

The CDR3 is CASSLGQGNSGGYTF. The V and J genes are TRBV7-9 and TRBJ1-2; TCRdb indicates TRBD1, and absent DNA this call remains unverified. The CDR3 spans 15 residues. Germline CDR1 is SEHNR and CDR2 is FQNEAQ (reference sequence). The full variable domain, rest sourced from reference TRBV7-9 and TRBJ1-2, is DTGVSQNPRHKITKRGQNVTFRCDPISEHNRLYWYRQTLGQGPEFLTYFQNEAQLEKSRLLSDRFSAERPKGSFSTLEIQRTEQGDSAMYLCASSLGQGNSGGYTFGSGTRLTVV.

This clonotype is classed as medium-sized by frequency. The chain joins TRBV20-1 to TRBJ2-1. The CDR3 loop spans 13 amino acids. Germline V gene lookup returns CDR1 DFQATT and CDR2 SNEGSKA (reference sequence). This CDR3 reads CSASQSSYNEQFF.

The CDR3 sequence is CASRTGGWNTEAFF. The V gene is TRBV11-2, the J gene TRBJ1-1; no DNA is available, so the TRBD1 call from TCRdb remains unchecked. Germline V gives CDR1 SGHAT, CDR2 FQNNGV. The CDR3 runs to 14 residues.

The chain uses TRBV20-1 and TRBJ1-5; as DNA is missing, the TRBD1 call by TCRdb cannot be tested. The CDR3 extends over 15 amino acids. CDR1 DFQATT and CDR2 SNEGSKA come from the germline V gene (reference sequence). Here the CDR3 reads CSASTAPSGNQPQHF.

The chain is built from TRBV29-1 and TRBJ2-1. The CDR3 totals 15 residues. Per the germline V gene, CDR1 is SQVTM and CDR2 is ANQGSEA. The CDR3 sequence is CSVEVPIKDYNEQFF.

This chain links TRBV29-1 with TRBJ2-7; TCRdb reports TRBD1, a call that lacks DNA to check it against. The CDR3 has 13 amino acids. Germline values: CDR1 SQVTM, CDR2 ANQGSEA. CDR3 sequence: CSVVLTATYEQYF.

CDR3 protein: CASSFRDTAYEQYF. The V and J genes are TRBV7-6 and TRBJ2-7; TCRdb's D gene call, TRBD1, goes unchecked for lack of DNA. Germline CDR1 reads SGHVS; CDR2 reads FNYEAQ. The CDR3 runs 14 residues.

This sequence joins TRBV20-1 and TRBJ2-3. The V gene's germline CDR1 is DFQATT and CDR2 SNEGSKA (reference sequence). This CDR3 is 12 amino acids long. The CDR3: CSAAEGTDTQYF.

V usage is TRBV5-1 and J usage is TRBJ1-1; TCRdb's D call, TRBD1, is unchecked because there is no DNA. Germline-derived CDR1 and CDR2 are SGHRS and YFSETQ. This CDR3 comprises 16 residues. The CDR3: CASSWDRGLRDTEAFF.

The chain carries TRBV4-1 and TRBJ1-1. From germline, CDR1 is MGHRA and CDR2 YSYEKL. This CDR3 contains 14 residues. CDR3: CASSQDPSPTEAFF.

V usage is TRBV7-8 and J usage is TRBJ2-1; the D gene TCRdb calls, TRBD1, cannot be checked with no DNA. In germline, CDR1 is SGHVS, CDR2 FQNEAQ. This CDR3 region has 15 residues. CDR3: CASSPGQGIYNEQFF.

The V call is TRBV29-1, the J call TRBJ2-7; TCRdb reports TRBD1, a call that lacks DNA to check it against. The germline CDR1 and CDR2 sequences are SQVTM and ANQGSEA. The CDR3 runs 13 residues. The CDR3 sequence is CSVETDRPPEQYF.

V and J are TRBV11-2 and TRBJ2-7; TCRdb selects TRBD1, and the lack of DNA leaves this call unchecked. Germline V gives CDR1 SGHAT, CDR2 FQNNGV. This CDR3 has 14 residues. CDR3 amino acids: CASSKTGNRYEQYF.

The rearrangement uses TRBV10-3 and TRBJ2-3; lacking DNA, the TRBD1 call made by TCRdb goes unchecked. Looked up from germline, CDR1 is ENHRY and CDR2 is SYGVKD. The CDR3 sequence is 14 residues long. The CDR3: CAIRGTDSTDTQYF.

The gene calls are TRBV29-1 and TRBJ2-7; TCRdb selects TRBD1, and the lack of DNA leaves this call unchecked. Germline V gene lookup returns CDR1 SQVTM and CDR2 ANQGSEA. The CDR3 has 14 residues. The CDR3 loop reads CSVHLQGKGYEQYF.

The gene calls are TRBV5-1 and TRBJ1-1; absent DNA, TCRdb's TRBD1 call cannot be checked. CDR1 and CDR2 from the germline V gene are SGHRS and YFSETQ. CDR3 length: 14 residues. The CDR3: CASSQGQWDTEAFF.

The rearrangement links TRBV9 to TRBJ1-2; checking the TCRdb D call of TRBD1 is not possible without DNA. Per germline, CDR1 SGDLS and CDR2 YYNGEE. The CDR3 length is 15 residues. The chain's CDR3 is CASSGGAGMLYGYTF. The whole variable domain, remainder taken from reference TRBV9 and TRBJ1-2, is DSGVTQTPKHLITATGQRVTLRCSPRSGDLSVYWYQQSLDQGLQFLIQYYNGEERAKGNILERFSAQQFPDLHSELNLSSLELGDSALYFCASSGGAGMLYGYTFGSGTRLTVV.

The rearrangement joins TRBV20-1 to TRBJ1-2. The germline gives CDR1 DFQATT, CDR2 SNEGSKA (reference sequence). The CDR3 is 12 amino acids. The CDR3 sequence: CSARDRRGGYTF.

The chain is built from TRBV29-1 and TRBJ1-2. The CDR3 runs 11 residues. Germline CDR1 and CDR2: SQVTM and ANQGSEA. CDR3 loop: CSVVGDYGYTF. Supplemented by reference TRBV29-1 and TRBJ1-2, the full variable domain reads SAVISQKPSRDICQRGTSLTIQCQVDSQVTMMFWYRQQPGQSLTLIATANQGSEATYESGFVIDKFPISRPNLTFSTLTVSNMSPEDSSIYLCSVVGDYGYTFGSGTRLTVV.

The chain joins TRBV29-1 to TRBJ1-2. The CDR3 is 14 amino acids. Germline-derived CDR1 and CDR2 are SQVTM and ANQGSEA. The CDR3 is CSVEMWDSGYGYTF.

The V and J genes are TRBV29-1 and TRBJ1-3. Germline V CDR1 and CDR2: SQVTM, ANQGSEA. The CDR3 is 19 residues long. CDR3 protein: CSVEGSFGTTDNSGSTIYF.

The J gene is TRBJ2-5, the V gene TRBV13; checking the TCRdb D call of TRBD1 is not possible without DNA. The CDR3 loop spans 15 amino acids. Germline CDR1 and CDR2: PRHDT and FYEKMQ (reference sequence). CDR3 protein: CASSFYGGTQETQYF.

CDR3 loop: CSAISGSETYNEQFF. The rearrangement joins TRBV20-1 to TRBJ2-1; TCRdb designates TRBD2, a call that cannot be tested without DNA. CDR3 size: 15 residues. Germline V gives CDR1 DFQATT, CDR2 SNEGSKA (reference sequence).

The V gene is TRBV6-5, the J gene TRBJ1-2. The CDR3 sequence is 15 residues long. Germline assignment: CDR1 MNHEY and CDR2 SVGAGI. The CDR3 spells CASNSFNGANYGYTF.

This rearrangement joins TRBV7-8 to TRBJ2-2; absent DNA, TCRdb's TRBD1 call cannot be checked. CDR1 is SGHVS and CDR2 is FQNEAQ in the germline V gene. This CDR3 spans 16 amino acids. CDR3 protein: CASSLEQGAPTGELFF.

CDR3 sequence: CASSPRDLDRGNHSPLHF. The chain uses TRBV7-2 and TRBJ1-6; TCRdb returns TRBD1, unconfirmable since there is no DNA. The CDR3 length is 18 residues. The germline gives CDR1 SGHTA, CDR2 FQGNSA.

The V gene is TRBV12-3 or TRBV12-4, the J gene TRBJ1-5; TCRdb's assignment of TRBD1 cannot be checked, as there is no DNA. The CDR3 totals 17 residues. The CDR3 region is CASSLGRGASGNQPQHF.

The rearrangement links TRBV20-1 to TRBJ1-1; there is no DNA to check the TCRdb D call of TRBD1. CDR1 is DFQATT and CDR2 is SNEGSKA in the germline V gene (reference sequence). This CDR3 region has 14 residues. This chain's CDR3 is CSAGPWDRGTEAFF.